This TCR beta chain stems from a study of shared clonotypes between healthy human individuals. The germline gives CDR1 SGHRS, CDR2 YFSETQ. V was pared by 1 base and J by 5 bases, with 5 bases of the junction left unmatched. This CDR3 contains 14 residues. This table comes from immunoSEQ multiplex PCR, and its TCRdb copy is limited to in-frame clones, with some not included. The table lists approximately 2.5 million clones, 80% to 95% of them singletons. The V call is TRBV5-1, the J call TRBJ2-7, with 8 bases identical to TRBD1. Material for sequencing was naive CD4+ T cells from PBMCs. Noted subset: CD45RA+ positively selected. This receptor was identified in a man aged 18 to 35 in good health. Some clones in this sample may be carry-over from other donors' samples. The CDR3 protein is CASSLRGTGDEQYF. The CDR3 bases are TGCGCCAGCAGCTTGCGGGGGACAGGAGACGAGCAGTACTTC.